This is a list of T cell receptor beta chains from one sample in a study of blood T cell repertoires in COVID-19. Libraries were prepared by immunoSEQ multiplex PCR; TCRdb keeps only in-frame clonotypes and omits some of them. The table shows 40,000 to 55,000 clones, with nearly 90% occurring only once. The sample taken for sequencing was peripheral blood. These receptors came from a man aged 50 or older with active COVID-19. Each CDR3 is given with its conserved first and last residue. A D gene is named only where the DNA matches it firmly. Size is omitted from some rows. Given values are once, few, many or a class for expanded clones.

TRBV11-2	NA	NA	TRBJ2-2	TGTGCCAGCAGCCCCCGACTGAACACCGGGGAGCTGTTTTTT	CASSPRLNTGELFF
TRBV14	TRBD1	once	TRBJ2-1	TGTGCCAGCAGCCAACCTAGGACAGGAACTAAGGATGAGCAGTTCTTC	CASSQPRTGTKDEQFF
TRBV3-1/TRBV3-2	TRBD1	NA	TRBJ1-1	TGTGCCAGCAGCCTCCAGGGGGGAAAGACTGAAGCTTTCTTT	CASSLQGGKTEAFF
TRBV3-1/TRBV3-2	TRBD2	NA	TRBJ2-7	TGTGCCAGCGTGGGGGGGGCCTACGAGCAGTACTTC	CASVGGAYEQYF
TRBV19	TRBD1	once	TRBJ2-7	TGTGCCAGTAGTATAGATCTGGGGACAGGAACCTACGAGCAGTACTTC	CASSIDLGTGTYEQYF
TRBV11-3	NA	few	TRBJ2-5	TGTGCCAGCAGCAGAGACAGACAAGAGACCCAGTACTTC	CASSRDRQETQYF
TRBV28	TRBD1	once	TRBJ2-1	TGTGCCAGCAGTCCCGACAGGGGAAGGGGCAATGAGCAGTTCTTC	CASSPDRGRGNEQFF
TRBV5-1	NA	NA	TRBJ2-2	TGCGCCAGCAGCTTGGTTAGAGGAGGGGAGCTGTTTTTT	CASSLVRGGELFF
TRBV6-5	TRBD1	NA	TRBJ1-4	TGTGCCAGCAGCCAGACAGGGGCTAATGAAAAACTGTTTTTT	CASSQTGANEKLFF
TRBV5-8	TRBD1	NA	TRBJ1-1	TGTGCCAGCAGCCGATACGGACAGGGTGGGGCGAACACTGAAGCTTTCTTT	CASSRYGQGGANTEAFF
TRBV10-2	TRBD1	NA	TRBJ1-1	TGCGCCAGCAGAGGACAGGGGGCAAACACTGAAGCTTTCTTT	CASRGQGANTEAFF
TRBV30	NA	NA	TRBJ1-1	TGTGCCTGGAACAGGATGAACACTGAAGCTTTCTTT	CAWNRMNTEAFF
TRBV12-3/TRBV12-4	TRBD2	NA	TRBJ2-1	TGTGCCAGTAGCGGGAATCGCGGTGAGCAGTTCTTC	CASSGNRGEQFF
TRBV19	NA	NA	TRBJ2-5	TGTGCCAGTAGTGGTAGCGGACAAGAGACCCAGTACTTC	CASSGSGQETQYF
TRBV27	NA	NA	TRBJ1-2	TGTGCCAGCAGTAGGAGGGGACGTTATGGCTACACCTTC	CASSRRGRYGYTF
TRBV19	NA	NA	TRBJ1-2	TGTGCCAGTAAAGGCTGGCGGTACTATGGCTACACCTTC	CASKGWRYYGYTF
TRBV11-2	TRBD2	NA	TRBJ2-3	TGTGCCAGCAACCCGGGAGGGTGGGACTCGCGCACAGATACGCAGTATTTT	CASNPGGWDSRTDTQYF
TRBV18	NA	once	TRBJ1-5	TGTGCCAGCTCAACCGGGCCAGGGGATAGCAATCAGCCCCAGCATTTT	CASSTGPGDSNQPQHF
TRBV18	NA	NA	TRBJ2-7	TGTGCCAGCTCAAAAAACACAGCCCCCGAGCAGTACTTC	CASSKNTAPEQYF
TRBV6-6	NA	NA	TRBJ1-2	TGTCCCATCTCGGGGAATGGCTACACCTTC	CPISGNGYTF
TRBV5-1	TRBD2	NA	TRBJ2-4	TGCGCCAGCAGCTTTCCCCCCGGGGGGGGAGGTTCCATTCAGTACTTC	CASSFPPGGGGSIQYF
TRBV7-2	TRBD2	NA	TRBJ2-1	TGTGCCAGCAGCCCGGGGGGCTCCTACAATGAGCAGTTCTTC	CASSPGGSYNEQFF